This T cell receptor beta chain was identified during a study of OX40 agonist ivuxolimab in advanced cancers. About the research overall: Ivuxolimab doses were 0.01, 0.1, 0.3, 1.5, 3 or 10 mg/kg every 2 weeks. Prior checkpoint blockade (anti-PD-1, anti-PD-L1 or anti-CTLA-4) was permitted; approximately 40% had it. Study-level findings and limits: The investigators did not determine what antigen specificity the expanded peripheral T cells had. At 0.1 to 3.0 mg/kg, CD4+ and CD8+ blood T cells expanded clonally by week 6.

A remark on this clone: Its antigen is unidentified.

Profiling relied on immunoSEQ multiplex PCR, and the TCRdb table lists in-frame clones only, not all of them. The sample has about 61,000 clones; about 85% are singletons. CDR1 and CDR2 from the germline V gene are MNHNS and SASEGT. V dropped 1 base and J dropped 10 bases, with 7 bases sitting between them. This CDR3 comprises 12 residues. Here the sequenced sample was CD4+ or CD8+ T cells sorted from blood, taken in a trial of the OX40 agonist ivuxolimab. This chain links TRBV6-1 with TRBJ1-4; D remains unclear. The clonotype comes from an adult with an advanced solid tumor such as melanoma, head and neck, liver or kidney cancer. The CDR3 loop reads CASSEDTAKLFF. The CDR3 DNA follows: TGTGCCAGCAGTGAAGACACTGCAAAACTGTTTTTT.